A single sample is the source of the 21 T cell receptor beta chains below, sequenced in a study of blood T cell repertoires in COVID-19. TCRdb's copy holds only in-frame clones and misses some; the assay was immunoSEQ multiplex PCR. The table lists tens of thousands of clones, around 86% of them singletons, with roughly 8.5% in the top ten. The specimen was peripheral blood. The receptors shown here come from a man between 50 and 59 years old with active COVID-19.

Turning to this clone: The junction differs from germline at one of its ends, possibly a read error. The chain couples TRBV6-2 or TRBV6-3 to TRBJ2-7; 9 bases match TRBD1. The CDR3 loop spans 11 amino acids. Germline assignment: CDR1 MNHEY and CDR2 SVGEGT. The DNA of the CDR3 is TGTGCCAGCAGTCGTGGACAGGGGCGGCTCTTC. Protein: CASSRGQGRLF.

The chain joins TRBV11-3 to TRBJ2-3, with 9 bases that match TRBD2. Germline V gene data show CDR1 as SGHNT and CDR2 as YENEEA. The CDR3 covers 17 residues. V was pared by 1 base and J by 0 bases, with 5 bases of the junction left unmatched. CDR3 region: CASSLGLAGASTDTQYF. The CDR3 DNA follows: TGTGCCAGCAGCTTAGGATTAGCGGGGGCTAGCACAGATACGCAGTATTTT.

The chain recombines TRBV2 with TRBJ2-3, with a weak D call TRBD1 (6 bases). Germline V gives CDR1 SNHLY, CDR2 FYNNEI. The V end was cut by 3 bases, the J end by 0 bases, with 10 bases between. This CDR3 contains 15 residues. The CDR3 region has the DNA TGTGCCAGCAGTGAGGAACAGGGCAGCACAGATACGCAGTATTTT. Translating it yields CASSEEQGSTDTQYF.

The V call is TRBV23-1, the J call TRBJ2-2, with TRBD1 identical over 7 bases. TRBV23-1 is treated as an ORF (open reading frame) with a function not yet certain. The CDR3 consists of 12 residues. Trimming cost V 6 bases and J 8 bases; bases outside gene matches: 3. The CDR3 DNA follows: TGCGCCAGCAGCACAGGGGCGGGGGAGCTGTTTTTT. As protein: CASSTGAGELFF.

The V call is TRBV6-2 or TRBV6-3, the J call TRBJ1-5; TRBD1 might be the D (5 bases). Germline CDR1 is MNHEY and CDR2 is SVGEGT. Between the trimmed V and J ends, which lost 7 bases and 5 bases, there was a span of 21 bases. This CDR3 is 16 amino acids long. DNA for the CDR3: TGTGCCAGCACCCCACGAACAGGATCTCCCTATCAGCCCCAGCATTTT. This codes for CASTPRTGSPYQPQHF.

This rearrangement joins TRBV12-3 or TRBV12-4 to TRBJ1-1; D unclear. V was cut by 5 bases and J by 4 bases, with 8 bases left in between. This CDR3 is built from 12 residues. The CDR3 DNA reads as TGTGCCAGCAGTCCGCGGAGCACTGAAGCTTTCTTT. Its protein product is CASSPRSTEAFF.

The gene calls are TRBV28 and TRBJ2-3; 12 bases are shared with TRBD2. The CDR3 contains 13 residues. Trimming removed 10 bases from V and 6 bases from J; junction bases left unmatched: 5. Looked up from germline, CDR1 is MDHEN and CDR2 is SYDVKM. The CDR3 spells CAISTSGSDTQYF. The CDR3 DNA reads as TGTGCCATTTCGACTAGCGGGAGCGATACGCAGTATTTT.

This rearrangement joins TRBV19 to TRBJ2-3; possibly TRBD2 for D (5 bases). This CDR3 comprises 16 residues. Trimming left V 5 bases short and J 1 base short, with 16 bases between. Germline lookup yields CDR1 LNHDA and CDR2 SQIVND (reference sequence). DNA for the CDR3: TGTGCCAGTAGTTCCTCGTCAGAGGGCCGCACAGATACGCAGTATTTT. Amino acids: CASSSSSEGRTDTQYF.

The chain links TRBV6-5 to TRBJ2-2; 10 bases agree with TRBD2. This CDR3 contains 15 residues. Germline V gives CDR1 MNHEY, CDR2 SVGAGI. The CDR3 loop is CAVILAGGNTGELFF. In DNA form, the CDR3 reads TGTGCTGTAATATTAGCGGGAGGAAACACCGGGGAGCTGTTTTTT.

This clone is a singleton in its sample. This chain connects TRBV5-1 to TRBJ1-2; 8 bases match TRBD1. Germline trimming cut 0 bases from V and 12 bases from J; bases unmatched to any gene: 4. Germline loops: CDR1 SGHRS, CDR2 YFSETQ. The CDR3 is 12 residues long. CDR3 nucleotides: TGCGCCAGCAGCTTGGGACAGGGGATTCACACCTTC. It yields the protein CASSLGQGIHTF. Full variable domain (remainder filled in from reference TRBV5-1 and TRBJ1-2): KAGVTQTPRYLIKTRGQQVTLSCSPISGHRSVSWYQQTPGQGLQFLFEYFSETQRNKGNFPGRFSGRQFSNSRSEMNVSTLELGDSALYLCASSLGQGIHTFGSGTRLTVV.

The CDR3: CATSLRGANTEAFF. The CDR3 DNA sequence: TGTGCCACCAGCCTTCGGGGGGCGAACACTGAAGCTTTCTTT. The chain joins TRBV6-5 to TRBJ1-1; maybe TRBD1 (6 bases). The germline gives CDR1 MNHEY, CDR2 SVGAGI. The CDR3 extends over 14 amino acids. V was clipped by 10 bases and J by 1 base, with 16 bases between them.

This clone was seen a few times. J is TRBJ1-2 and V is TRBV24-1; 8 bases align to TRBD1. V was clipped by 2 bases and J by 8 bases; unmatched bases: 6. CDR3 size: 14 residues. The germline V gene encodes CDR1 KGHDR and CDR2 SFDVKD. The CDR3 DNA reads TGTGCCACCAGTGATTCGTGGACAGGGATAGGCTACACCTTC. Translating it yields CATSDSWTGIGYTF.

The J gene is TRBJ2-1, the V gene TRBV18; TRBD2 agrees at 8 bases. After removal of 0 bases from V and 0 bases from J, the junction contained 1 base not matched to a gene. Germline loops: CDR1 KGHSH, CDR2 LQKENI. The CDR3 has 16 residues. The CDR3 DNA reads TGTGCCAGCTCACCACCCGGGACTAGCTCCTACAATGAGCAGTTCTTC. The encoded protein is CASSPPGTSSYNEQFF.

This sequence joins TRBV4-2 and TRBJ2-1, with D hard to call. V was cut by 0 bases and J by 4 bases, with 7 bases left in between. Germline V gene lookup returns CDR1 LGHNA and CDR2 YNFKEQ. The CDR3 extends over 14 amino acids. CDR3 DNA: TGTGCCAGCAGCCAAGAAACTGAATACAATGAGCAGTTCTTC. It codes for CASSQETEYNEQFF.

This clone was recorded once. V gene TRBV5-6 combines with J gene TRBJ2-5, with D possibly being TRBD1 (8 bases). The length of the CDR3 is 15 residues. Per the germline V gene, CDR1 is SGHDT and CDR2 is YYEEEE. Trimming stripped 2 bases from V and 2 bases from J, with 13 bases between. The CDR3 sequence is CASSFRGRGQETQYF. DNA of the CDR3: TGTGCCAGCAGCTTCAGGGGGCGGGGGCAAGAGACCCAGTACTTC.

V gene TRBV5-1 combines with J gene TRBJ2-5; D is undetermined. Germline CDR1 and CDR2: SGHRS and YFSETQ. V was clipped by 1 base and J by 2 bases, with 12 bases between them. The CDR3 totals 15 residues. In DNA, the CDR3 is TGCGCCAGCAGCTTGAGAGGCGGAAATCAAGAGACCCAGTACTTC. It is translated as CASSLRGGNQETQYF.

The chain links TRBV19 to TRBJ1-1, with D possibly matching TRBD1 (6 bases). V lost 2 bases and J lost 4, with 11 bases in between. The germline V gene encodes CDR1 LNHDA and CDR2 SQIVND (reference sequence). The CDR3 extends over 14 amino acids. Written as DNA, the CDR3 is TGTGCCAGTAGTATAAGCGGCAGGGGCACTGAAGCTTTCTTT. Protein product: CASSISGRGTEAFF.

The chain is built from TRBV24-1 and TRBJ2-3; the match to TRBD2 covers 10 bases. V shed 1 base, J shed 5 bases, and the junction held 2 bases outside the gene matches. CDR1 and CDR2 from the germline V gene are KGHDR and SFDVKD. The CDR3 totals 15 residues. In DNA form, the CDR3 reads TGTGCCACCAGTGATTTCCTAGCGGGAGTAGATACGCAGTATTTT. Amino acid sequence: CATSDFLAGVDTQYF.

The V call is TRBV7-2, the J call TRBJ2-7; weak D call: TRBD2 (5 bases). Per germline, CDR1 SGHTA and CDR2 FQGNSA. The CDR3 consists of 15 residues. V lost 4 bases to trimming and J lost 2 bases, with 15 bases between them. The CDR3 DNA is TGTGCCAGCAGCTCTTCCTGGACTTTCACCTACGAGCAGTACTTC. Protein: CASSSSWTFTYEQYF.

The rearrangement joins TRBV9 to TRBJ1-6; 10 bases are a match to TRBD1. With 3 bases clipped from V and 9 bases from J, the junction kept 6 bases outside the gene matches. Germline V lookup: CDR1 SGDLS, CDR2 YYNGEE. CDR3 length equals 15 residues. The CDR3 DNA reads as TGTGCCAGCAGCGCCTCGACAGGGGGCCTTTCACCCCTCCACTTT. It is translated as CASSASTGGLSPLHF.

The chain has TRBV4-1 and TRBJ2-2; 9 bases line up with TRBD2. This CDR3 has 17 amino acids. Trimming cost V 0 bases and J 6 bases; bases outside gene matches: 8. Germline V gene sequence: CDR1 MGHRA, CDR2 YSYEKL. The CDR3 coding sequence is TGCGCCAGCAGCCAAGATAAGCGGGGGGTCCCCCCCGGGGAGCTGTTTTTT. Translating gives CASSQDKRGVPPGELFF.